These T cell receptor beta chains were read from a single sample in a study of blood T cell repertoires in COVID-19. Assay used: immunoSEQ multiplex PCR; TCRdb lists only in-frame clones, some missing. This repertoire shows 250,000 or so clones, about 86% found once; its top ten account for about 2%. What was sequenced was peripheral blood. These receptors were collected from a man aged 30 to 39 with active or convalescent COVID-19. CDR3s include the opening cysteine and the closing phenylalanine or tryptophan. D genes are given only for firm matches. A row's size may be missing; if present it is once, few, many or a size class.

D: NA
size: NA
V: TRBV30
J: TRBJ1-5
DNA: TGTGCCTGGAGTGAAAAGTGGACAGAGGATCAGCCCCAGCATTTT
CDR3: CAWSEKWTEDQPQHF

D: NA
size: NA
V: TRBV5-1
J: TRBJ2-2
DNA: TGCGCCAGCAGCTTGGGATGGGGGGAGAACACCGGGGAGCTGTTTTTT
CDR3: CASSLGWGENTGELFF

D: NA
size: NA
V: TRBV4-3
J: TRBJ1-4
DNA: TGCGCCAGCAGCCTAGGCAGGGAATCAAATGAAAAACTGTTTTTT
CDR3: CASSLGRESNEKLFF

D: NA
size: NA
V: TRBV6-5
J: TRBJ2-7
DNA: TGTGCCGGGATGACAGGCTACGAGCAGTACTTC
CDR3: CAGMTGYEQYF

D: NA
size: NA
V: TRBV5-1
J: TRBJ1-3
DNA: TGCGCCAGCAGCTTGACACAGGAGGGAAACACCATATATTTT
CDR3: CASSLTQEGNTIYF

D: NA
size: few
V: TRBV5-4
J: TRBJ1-1
DNA: TGTGCCAGCAGCCAAGCAGCGGGCGCGTACACTGAAGCTTTCTTT
CDR3: CASSQAAGAYTEAFF

D: NA
size: few
V: TRBV7-9
J: TRBJ1-1
DNA: TGTGCCAGCAGGCAGGGTAGCAACACTGAAGCTTTCTTT
CDR3: CASRQGSNTEAFF

D: TRBD1
size: few
V: TRBV6-5
J: TRBJ1-2
DNA: TGTGCCATCCAAATGTGGGACAGGTCCCCCTCTGGCTACACCTTC
CDR3: CAIQMWDRSPSGYTF

D: TRBD2
size: NA
V: TRBV15
J: TRBJ2-1
DNA: TGTGCCACCAGCAGAGACGGGGGGTTCGGCTACAATGAGCAGTTCTTC
CDR3: CATSRDGGFGYNEQFF

D: NA
size: NA
V: TRBV15
J: TRBJ2-1
DNA: TGTGCCACCAGCAGCCTGGAGGGGGCAGGTCTCTACAATGAGCAGTTCTTC
CDR3: CATSSLEGAGLYNEQFF

D: TRBD1
size: NA
V: TRBV5-1
J: TRBJ1-2
DNA: TGCGCCAGCAGCAGCGACCCGACAGGGAGAGTAGGAGGCTACACCTTC
CDR3: CASSSDPTGRVGGYTF

D: TRBD1
size: NA
V: TRBV19
J: TRBJ1-2
DNA: TGTGCCAGTAGTATACAGCCCAGACAGGGTCAGGGCTACACCTTC
CDR3: CASSIQPRQGQGYTF

D: TRBD1
size: NA
V: TRBV7-9
J: TRBJ2-7
DNA: TGTGCCAGCAGCCCTGGGCCGGGACAGGGGGCCTACGAGCAGTACTTC
CDR3: CASSPGPGQGAYEQYF

D: NA
size: once
V: TRBV6-5
J: TRBJ2-5
DNA: TGTGCCAGCAGTTACGCTAGACACGAGGGAGAGACCCAGTACTTC
CDR3: CASSYARHEGETQYF